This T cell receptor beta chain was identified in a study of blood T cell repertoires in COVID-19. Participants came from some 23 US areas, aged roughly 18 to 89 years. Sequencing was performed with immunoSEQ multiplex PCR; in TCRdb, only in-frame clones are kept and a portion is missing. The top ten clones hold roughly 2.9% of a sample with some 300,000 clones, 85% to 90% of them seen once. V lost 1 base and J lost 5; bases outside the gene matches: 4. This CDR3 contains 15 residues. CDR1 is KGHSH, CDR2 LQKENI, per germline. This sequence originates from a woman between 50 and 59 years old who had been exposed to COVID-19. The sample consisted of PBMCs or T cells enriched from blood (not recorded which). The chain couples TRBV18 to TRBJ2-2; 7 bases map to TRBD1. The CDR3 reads CASSPRQGGTGELFF. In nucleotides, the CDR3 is TGTGCCAGCTCACCACGACAGGGTGGGACCGGGGAGCTGTTTTTT.